One sample yielded the 18 T cell receptor beta chains listed below, sequenced in a study of blood T cells in healthy people across ages. A sample-barcoded 5' primer and a J-beta primer mix were used in a second PCR of about 7 to 12 cycles. Each CDR3 protein is one row after TCRdb ran MiXCR on the 5' RACE reads. The repertoire holds some 1.8 million distinct CDR3 sequences, with about two fifths as singletons. The source material was blood. The receptors stem from a human donor in good health.

The gene calls are TRBV28 and TRBJ1-2, with TRBD1 matching over 7 bases. Trimming took 0 bases from V and 6 from J; bases not matched to a gene: 10. This CDR3 region has 16 residues. Germline CDR1 reads MDHEN; CDR2 reads SYDVKM. CDR3 loop: CASSLWAERGRDGYTF. DNA of the CDR3: TGTGCCAGCAGTTTATGGGCTGAGAGGGGGCGCGATGGCTACACCTTC.

J is TRBJ2-1 and V is TRBV12-3 or TRBV12-4; D perhaps matches TRBD2 (6 bases). Trimming stripped 6 bases from V and 0 bases from J, with 12 bases between. The CDR3 is 15 residues long. CDR3 sequence reads: CASSPGGLSYNEQFF. For the CDR3, the DNA is TGTGCCAGCAGCCCCGGGGGACTCTCCTACAATGAGCAGTTCTTC.

This clonotype turned up a few times. The J gene is TRBJ2-4, the V gene TRBV5-1; 7 bases match TRBD1. The end of the DNA fits TRBJ2-7 better, so the J call may be wrong. Germline V CDR1 and CDR2: SGHRS, YFSETQ. The CDR3 has 15 amino acids. The CDR3 loop is CASSLAGTVACEQYF. The CDR3 coding sequence is TGCGCCAGCAGCTTGGCGGGGACAGTAGCCTGCGAGCAGTACTTC.

This clonotype came up a few times. The chain carries TRBV5-5 and TRBJ2-4; D remains unclear. The V gene's germline CDR1 is SGHKS and CDR2 YYEKEE (reference sequence). The CDR3 runs 12 residues. V gave up 1 base and J gave up 12 bases, with 11 bases separating them. CDR3 coding DNA: TGTGCCAGCAGCTTGAGGTATGCCAGTCAGTACTTC. It translates to CASSLRYASQYF.

The chain combines TRBV29-1 with TRBJ2-5, with D unresolved. The V end lost 5 bases, the J end lost 4 bases, and 11 bases lay between the germline ends. Germline-derived CDR1 and CDR2 are SQVTM and ANQGSEA. The CDR3 length is 12 residues. The CDR3 protein is CSVNMWGETQYF. In DNA, the CDR3 is TGCAGCGTTAATATGTGGGGAGAGACCCAGTACTTC.

This clonotype was picked up a small number of times. This sequence joins TRBV20-1 and TRBJ1-5; TRBD1 matches at 7 bases. V was clipped by 3 bases and J by 6 bases; unmatched bases: 8. The CDR3 is 14 residues long. Germline-derived CDR1 and CDR2 are DFQATT and SNEGSKA (reference sequence). The CDR3 protein is CSARDRQGGQPQHF. DNA for the CDR3: TGCAGTGCTAGGGACCGACAGGGTGGTCAGCCCCAGCATTTT.

The rearrangement uses TRBV29-1 and TRBJ1-1, with a possible D match to TRBD1 (5 bases). This CDR3 spans 12 amino acids. Trimming took off 4 bases at V and 5 bases at J, with 11 bases between the two ends. In germline, CDR1 is SQVTM, CDR2 ANQGSEA. Here the CDR3 DNA reads TGCAGCGTTGTTAATGGGGGAACTGAAGCTTTCTTT. Translation: CSVVNGGTEAFF.

A single count supports this clonotype. The DNA is omitted, as the CDR3 cannot be located on it reliably, and the CDR3 follows TCRdb's listing. V and J are TRBV7-3 and TRBJ2-1; the D segment call TRBD2 is taken from the table without a DNA check. The CDR3 adds up to 16 amino acids, both ends counted. CDR1 SGHTA and CDR2 FQGTGA come from the germline V gene. CDR3 sequence reads: CASSFAGGTNSNERFF.

The chain has TRBV20-1 and TRBJ1-1; TRBD1 aligns across 9 bases. The CDR3 sequence is 13 residues long. From germline, CDR1 is DFQATT and CDR2 SNEGSKA (reference sequence). Trimming removed 6 bases from V and 7 bases from J; junction bases left unmatched: 9. The DNA for the CDR3 is TGCAGTGCAATCAACAGGGGGCAAGTTGAAGCTTTCTTT. Protein sequence: CSAINRGQVEAFF.

There are a few counts of this clonotype. V is TRBV12-3 or TRBV12-4 and J is TRBJ2-1; D is uncertain. The CDR3 covers 13 residues. Trimming took 0 bases from V and 7 from J, leaving 7 bases between them. The CDR3 nucleotides read TGTGCCAGCAGTTTAGCGGAGCCTAATGAGCAGTTCTTC. Translated: CASSLAEPNEQFF.

This clonotype was observed a handful of times. A much larger clone differs by one base, so this may be a read error. V usage is TRBV2 and J usage is TRBJ2-1; the D gene is possibly TRBD2 (5 bases). The V end lost 6 bases, the J end lost 10 bases, and 10 bases lay between the germline ends. Germline loops: CDR1 SNHLY, CDR2 FYNNEI. The CDR3 contains 11 residues. DNA for the CDR3: TGTGCCAGCAGGTTCGGCGGGGAGCAGTTCTTC. Protein: CASRFGGEQFF.

This clonotype appeared a few times. The V gene is TRBV20-1, the J gene TRBJ1-4; D uncertain. Germline V CDR1 and CDR2: DFQATT, SNEGSKA (reference sequence). The CDR3 totals 10 residues. CDR3 nucleotides: TGCAGAACAACTAATGAAAAACTGTTTTTT. The encoded protein is CRTTNEKLFF.

This rearrangement joins TRBV10-3 to TRBJ2-7; D possibly uses TRBD1 or TRBD2 (5 bases each). This CDR3 spans 11 amino acids. CDR1 and CDR2 from the germline V gene are ENHRY and SYGVKD. V was shortened by 6 bases and J by 4 bases, with 7 bases between the two germline ends. CDR3 coding DNA: TGTGCCATCAGGGGGGAGTACGAGCAGTACTTC. This codes for CAIRGEYEQYF.

A few counts support this clonotype. The rearrangement joins TRBV2 to TRBJ2-1; a possible D gene is TRBD1 (5 bases). With 1 base removed from V and 9 bases from J, the gap between germline ends came to 13 bases. From germline, CDR1 is SNHLY and CDR2 FYNNEI. The CDR3 runs 14 residues. CDR3 sequence: CASSEEGPPSEQFF. The CDR3 DNA reads as TGTGCCAGCAGTGAAGAGGGGCCCCCTAGTGAGCAGTTCTTC.

The rearrangement links TRBV7-6 to TRBJ2-4; a weak D match, TRBD2 (5 bases). The last part of the DNA fits TRBJ2-7 better; the J call may be wrong. Germline V gene lookup returns CDR1 SGHVS and CDR2 FNYEAQ. This CDR3 is built from 14 residues. The CDR3 loop is CASSPFGVSDEQYF. The CDR3 DNA is TGTGCCAGCAGCCCCTTCGGGGTAAGTGACGAGCAGTACTTC.

The rearrangement uses TRBV7-9 and TRBJ2-1; D is unresolved. Germline loops: CDR1 SEHNR, CDR2 FQNEAQ (reference sequence). The CDR3 has 12 amino acids. V shed 7 bases and J shed 10 bases, with 14 bases lying between them. CDR3: CASNPYEEEQFF. The CDR3 DNA sequence: TGTGCCAGCAACCCCTACGAGGAGGAGCAGTTCTTC.

A single count supports this clonotype. J is TRBJ2-5 and V is TRBV5-1; TRBD1 matches at 7 bases. Germline values: CDR1 SGHRS, CDR2 YFSETQ. The CDR3 runs to 14 residues. V trimming: 1 base; J trimming: 11 bases; junction bases outside the gene matches: 11. The CDR3 coding sequence is TGCGCCAGCAGCTTGTCCGGGACAGTGGCAGAGCAGTACTTC. It is translated as CASSLSGTVAEQYF.

The chain has TRBV6-6 and TRBJ1-6, with D maybe TRBD1 (5 bases). Germline loops: CDR1 MNHNY, CDR2 SVGAGI (reference sequence). This CDR3 spans 13 amino acids. V was shortened by 2 bases and J by 12 bases, with 11 bases between the two germline ends. The CDR3 region is CASSYQGLEPLHF. In DNA, the CDR3 is TGTGCCAGCAGTTACCAGGGTTTAGAACCCCTCCACTTT.